These T cell receptor beta chains were read from a single sample in a study of patients and donors after allogeneic stem cell transplantation. From the RT-PCR reads, TCRdb called clonotypes with MiXCR, one entry per CDR3 protein. The sample has some 960,000 distinct CDR3 sequences; roughly 18% are singletons. Sequencing was performed on blood, either unsorted or a sorted T cell fraction (not recorded which). The receptors here all came from a human donor who was either an allogeneic HSCT recipient or a stem cell or donor lymphocyte infusion donor (not recorded which). It is not recorded whose cells these are; they may come from a transplant donor. The CDR3 runs from the conserved cysteine through the conserved F or W. Each record gives: D gene, clone size, V gene, J gene, CDR3 length, CDR3 protein, CDR3 DNA. The D gene is left open where the match is weak. Clone size is not always given. Where it is, it says once, few, many or a class for expanded clones.

TRBD2,-,TRBV30,TRBJ2-5,15,CAWIPRIAGGETQYF,TGTGCCTGGATCCCTCGTATTGCGGGAGGGGAGACCCAGTACTTC
-,-,TRBV21-1,TRBJ2-2,16,CASSEGAREGAGELFF,TGTGCCAGCAGCGAAGGGGCCAGGGAGGGGGCCGGGGAGCTGTTTTTT
-,few,TRBV24-1,TRBJ2-1,13,CATRDFGGHEQFF,TGTGCCACCAGGGATTTTGGGGGTCATGAGCAGTTCTTC
-,-,TRBV2,TRBJ2-3,15,CASSDMVRGTDTQYF,TGTGCCAGCAGTGATATGGTTCGGGGCACAGATACGCAGTATTTT
TRBD1,-,TRBV5-6,TRBJ1-1,15,CASSPDRALSAEAFF,TGTGCCAGCAGCCCGGACAGGGCCCTCTCGGCTGAAGCTTTCTTT
-,few,TRBV12-3/TRBV12-4,TRBJ2-7,16,CASSFFGGFSTYEQYF,TGTGCCAGCAGTTTTTTTGGGGGGTTCAGCACCTACGAGCAGTACTTC
-,few,TRBV24-1,TRBJ1-2,13,CATSDAMDVGYTF,TGTGCCACCAGTGATGCGATGGACGTTGGCTACACCTTC
-,few,TRBV13,TRBJ1-3,16,CASSLNAGASGNTIYF,TGTGCCAGCAGCTTAAATGCGGGGGCTTCTGGAAACACCATATATTTT
-,-,TRBV7-8,TRBJ1-5,17,CASSLAPIQGSNQPQHF,TGTGCCAGCAGCTTAGCCCCGATACAGGGTAGCAATCAGCCCCAGCATTTT
-,-,TRBV6-5,TRBJ2-7,14,CASSYSMSSYEQYF,TGTGCCAGCAGTTACTCGATGTCCTCCTACGAGCAGTACTTC
TRBD1,few,TRBV18,TRBJ1-2,17,CASSPPQGGLALYGYTF,TGTGCCAGCTCACCTCCACAGGGGGGACTAGCCCTCTATGGCTACACCTTC
TRBD1,few,TRBV30,TRBJ1-4,14,CAWSRDRGQEKLFF,TGTGCCTGGAGTCGGGACAGGGGGCAGGAAAAACTGTTTTTT
TRBD1,few,TRBV7-9,TRBJ2-5,16,CASSPNRQGSLETQYF,TGTGCCAGCAGCCCAAATCGACAGGGTAGTTTAGAGACCCAGTACTTC
-,-,TRBV9,TRBJ2-6,15,CASSVEGYGANVLTF,TGTGCCAGCAGCGTAGAAGGGTATGGGGCCAACGTCCTGACTTTC
-,-,TRBV6-1,TRBJ1-1,14,CASTPLQDGAEAFF,TGTGCCAGCACTCCGCTTCAGGATGGGGCTGAAGCTTTCTTT
TRBD1,few,TRBV12-3/TRBV12-4,TRBJ2-7,16,CASSSRTGASSYEQYF,TGTGCCAGCAGTTCCAGGACAGGGGCCAGCTCCTACGAGCAGTACTTC
-,-,TRBV29-1,TRBJ2-1,10,CSVEGSEQFF,TGCAGCGTTGAAGGATCTGAGCAGTTCTTC
-,-,TRBV20-1,TRBJ2-7,11,CSASEDYEQYF,TGCAGTGCTAGTGAGGATTACGAGCAGTACTTC
-,many,TRBV29-1,TRBJ2-3,15,CSVRGMGRGTDTQYF,TGCAGCGTGAGGGGGATGGGTCGGGGCACAGATACGCAGTATTTT
-,-,TRBV5-6,TRBJ2-6,15,CASSQWTAGANVLTF,TGTGCCAGCAGCCAGTGGACAGCTGGGGCCAACGTCCTGACTTTC
-,-,TRBV30,TRBJ2-1,11,CAWSPDNEQFF,TGTGCCTGGAGCCCTGACAATGAGCAGTTCTTC
-,few,TRBV5-1,TRBJ1-4,15,CASSDHSTVNEKLFF,TGCGCCAGCAGCGACCACTCGACAGTTAATGAAAAACTGTTTTTT
-,-,TRBV3-1,TRBJ2-7,15,CASSQGSDEYYEQYF,TGTGCCAGCAGCCAAGGTTCGGACGAGTACTACGAGCAGTACTTC
-,once,TRBV4-1,TRBJ2-7,13,CASSLTAEDEQYF,TGCGCCAGCAGCCTAACGGCCGAAGACGAGCAGTACTTC
-,few,TRBV7-3,TRBJ1-1,14,CASSEQGWSTEAFF,TGTGCCAGCAGCGAACAGGGTTGGAGCACTGAAGCTTTCTTT
-,many,TRBV9,TRBJ1-3,13,CASSVGALNTIYF,TGTGCCAGCAGCGTAGGGGCACTAAACACCATATATTTT
TRBD2,few,TRBV7-3,TRBJ2-2,15,CASSRAGEDTGELFF,TGTGCCAGCAGCAGAGCGGGAGAGGACACCGGGGAGCTGTTTTTT
-,few,TRBV30,TRBJ2-5,14,CAWSFGFPQETQYF,TGTGCCTGGAGTTTCGGGTTCCCCCAAGAGACCCAGTACTTC
-,-,TRBV10-3,TRBJ2-7,14,CAVASSGGADEQYF,TGTGCCGTCGCGTCTAGTGGCGGGGCAGACGAGCAGTACTTC
-,-,TRBV5-6,TRBJ2-1,13,CASSPAIFGEQFF,TGTGCCAGCAGCCCTGCAATTTTTGGGGAGCAGTTCTTC
-,few,TRBV5-1,TRBJ2-3,12,CASSLVEDTQYF,TGCGCCAGCAGCTTGGTAGAGGATACGCAGTATTTT
TRBD1,few,TRBV24-1,TRBJ1-2,16,CATSDSARGPSYGYTF,TGTGCCACCAGTGATTCAGCCAGGGGGCCAAGCTATGGCTACACCTTC
-,-,TRBV12-3/TRBV12-4,TRBJ2-1,14,CASRLGVGYNEQFF,TGTGCCAGCAGGCTCGGGGTCGGTTACAATGAGCAGTTCTTC
TRBD1,-,TRBV5-1,TRBJ2-7,16,CASSSTSGTGSYEQYF,TGCGCCAGCAGCTCCACTTCCGGGACAGGGTCGTACGAGCAGTACTTC
-,-,TRBV30,TRBJ2-3,12,CAWSSGADTQYF,TGTGCCTGGAGTTCAGGGGCCGATACGCAGTATTTT
-,-,TRBV18,TRBJ2-2,15,CASSPRKSNTGELFF,TGTGCCAGCTCACCGCGGAAATCCAACACCGGGGAGCTGTTTTTT
-,-,TRBV29-1,TRBJ1-1,12,CSVSHGNTEAFF,TGCAGCGTGAGCCATGGGAACACTGAAGCTTTCTTT
-,-,TRBV27,TRBJ1-1,18,CASSFRVSASRENTEAFF,TGTGCCAGCAGTTTTCGGGTTTCCGCCAGTAGGGAGAACACTGAAGCTTTCTTT
-,-,TRBV25-1,TRBJ2-1,11,CASSPGAEFLF,TGTGCCAGCAGCCCCGGGGCAGAGTTCCTTTTC
-,-,TRBV7-2,TRBJ2-1,13,CASSLAQVNEQFF,TGTGCCAGCAGCTTAGCCCAGGTCAATGAGCAGTTCTTC
TRBD1,-,TRBV7-8,TRBJ2-2,14,CASSSRGLSGELFF,TGTGCCAGCAGCTCCAGGGGGCTCAGCGGGGAGCTGTTTTTT
-,few,TRBV7-2,TRBJ1-5,15,CASSLSASGAQPQHF,TGTGCCAGCAGCTTGTCGGCGTCAGGGGCTCAGCCCCAGCATTTT
TRBD2,many,TRBV20-1,TRBJ2-7,16,CSAILEQLAGSYEQYF,TGCAGTGCTATTCTTGAGCAACTAGCGGGGAGCTACGAGCAGTACTTC
TRBD2,-,TRBV5-1,TRBJ2-6,16,CASSWGLAGGANVLTF,TGCGCCAGCAGCTGGGGACTAGCAGGTGGGGCCAACGTCCTGACTTTC
TRBD1,-,TRBV11-2,TRBJ1-1,17,CASSRPGTGGPNTEAFF,TGTGCCAGCAGCCGTCCCGGGACAGGGGGACCGAACACTGAAGCTTTCTTT
TRBD1,few,TRBV27,TRBJ2-2,15,CASKSGQHYTGELFF,TGTGCCAGCAAATCGGGACAGCACTACACCGGGGAGCTGTTTTTT
-,few,TRBV12-3/TRBV12-4,TRBJ1-2,16,CASSSRALTGSYGYTF,TGTGCCAGCAGTTCACGAGCCCTCACGGGGTCCTATGGCTACACCTTC
-,few,TRBV12-3/TRBV12-4,TRBJ1-3,14,CASGQSGGLNTIYF,TGTGCCAGCGGCCAATCGGGTGGGCTAAACACCATATATTTT
-,-,TRBV5-1,TRBJ2-3,16,CASSKRPTPVTDTQYF,TGCGCCAGCAGCAAAAGACCGACTCCCGTCACAGATACGCAGTATTTT
-,many,TRBV29-1,TRBJ1-1,12,CSVTGMNTEAFF,TGCAGCGTTACAGGGATGAACACTGAAGCTTTCTTT
-,once,TRBV5-1,TRBJ1-1,17,CASSLVWAKDLNTEAFF,TGCGCCAGCAGCTTGGTTTGGGCAAAAGACTTGAACACTGAAGCTTTCTTT
-,once,TRBV29-1,TRBJ1-2,12,CSVKTQNYGYTF,TGCAGCGTCAAGACTCAGAACTATGGCTACACCTTC
-,-,TRBV11-2,TRBJ2-6,13,CASSLDLEGGLTF,TGTGCCAGCAGCTTAGATCTGGAGGGGGGCCTGACTTTC
TRBD2,few,TRBV3-1,TRBJ2-7,15,CASSPGLAGFYEQYF,TGTGCCAGCAGCCCGGGACTAGCGGGGTTCTACGAGCAGTACTTC
-,-,TRBV5-1,TRBJ1-5,14,CASRPTGKEGPQHF,TGCGCCAGCAGGCCTACAGGGAAGGAAGGGCCCCAGCATTTT
-,once,TRBV13,TRBJ2-2,17,CASSLGRGRGITGELFF,TGTGCCAGCAGCTTGGGGAGAGGCAGGGGCATCACCGGGGAGCTGTTTTTT
TRBD2,-,TRBV27,TRBJ2-3,17,CASSFGAGGPLTDTQYF,TGTGCCAGCAGTTTCGGGGCGGGGGGGCCACTCACAGATACGCAGTATTTT
TRBD1,few,TRBV10-3,TRBJ1-1,14,CAIRTMTGDTEAFF,TGTGCCATCAGAACCATGACAGGGGACACTGAAGCTTTCTTT